What follows describes a single TCR beta chain. Its specificity is unknown. Sequenced by immunoSEQ multiplex PCR; TCRdb stores in-frame clones only, minus some. This table holds around 100,000 clones, approximately 81% found once. The CDR3 extends over 17 amino acids. V dropped 5 bases and J dropped 0; count of bases not matched to a gene: 5. The V gene's germline CDR1 is SEHNR and CDR2 FQNEAQ (reference sequence). This record belongs to a study of T cell responses to AZD1222 COVID-19 vaccine. Findings of the study overall: Close to half of spike-specific TCRs reportedly recognize unmutated variant regions. Only a handful of AZD1222 recipients, six or seven in all, had baseline seropositivity. No repertoire was sampled before or during the peak T cell response, only after it.

This rearrangement joins TRBV7-9 to TRBJ2-6; 9 bases map to TRBD2. The input for sequencing was peripheral blood, taken 28 days after the second AZD1222 dose. The sequence was obtained from an adult who received the AZD1222 COVID-19 vaccine. Here the CDR3 DNA reads TGTGCCAGCAGCCTTAGCGGGAGCCGCTCTGGGGCCAACGTCCTGACTTTC. Protein sequence: CASSLSGSRSGANVLTF. Full variable domain (missing parts from reference TRBV7-9 and TRBJ2-6): DTGVSQNPRHKITKRGQNVTFRCDPISEHNRLYWYRQTLGQGPEFLTYFQNEAQLEKSRLLSDRFSAERPKGSFSTLEIQRTEQGDSAMYLCASSLSGSRSGANVLTFGAGSRLTVL.